This T cell receptor (beta chain) originates from a study of blood T cell repertoires in COVID-19. Repertoires were generated with immunoSEQ multiplex PCR, while TCRdb's copy carries only in-frame clones and drops some. The table lists about 100,000 clones, 85% to 95% of them singletons, with approximately 5.4% in the top ten. What was sequenced was peripheral blood. The sequence was collected from a man aged 45-65 years with active COVID-19.

CDR3: CASSTEDTGELFF. CDR3 in DNA: TGTGCCAGCAGCACTGAAGACACCGGGGAGCTGTTTTTT. This sequence joins TRBV12-3 or TRBV12-4 and TRBJ2-2; D is undetermined. V shed 6 bases and J shed 3 bases, with 8 bases lying between them. The CDR3 is 13 residues long.